Included here is one T cell receptor (beta chain) sequence, with context. The antigen is not known. Sequencing used immunoSEQ multiplex PCR; TCRdb keeps in-frame clones, though not all of them. The table lists more than 50,000 clones, 79% of them singletons. This entry is derived from a study of T cell responses to AZD1222 COVID-19 vaccine. Study-level findings and limits: Donors, mostly white British, included more females; clonal diversity was possibly underestimated. Elevations in Spike-specific TCR breadth and depth followed administration of two AZD1222 doses. All repertoire sampling was performed exclusively after the peak T cell response. With dominance at 160-218 and 743-854, vaccine-associated CD4 TCRs spanned spike.

Trimming left V 4 bases short and J 1 base short, with 13 bases between. The CDR3 sequence is 15 residues long. The V gene's germline CDR1 is SGHVS and CDR2 FNYEAQ. The source of this sequence is an adult in good health. Material: peripheral blood, obtained on day 0 of MenACWY control vaccination. The rearrangement joins TRBV7-6 to TRBJ1-1, with D uncertain. The chain's CDR3 is CASSSQLGRNTEAFF. In nucleotides, the CDR3 is TGTGCCAGCAGCTCCCAATTGGGTAGGAACACTGAAGCTTTCTTT. The full variable domain, completed using reference TRBV7-6 and TRBJ1-1, is GAGVSQSPRYKVTKRGQDVALRCDPISGHVSLYWYRQALGQGPEFLTYFNYEAQQDKSGLPNDRFSAERPEGSISTLTIQRTEQRDSAMYRCASSSQLGRNTEAFFGQGTRLTVV.